Shown below are 28 T cell receptor beta chains from a single sample sequenced in a study of blood T cell repertoires in COVID-19. Clones were read by immunoSEQ multiplex PCR, and TCRdb kept only the in-frame ones, dropping some. The sample carries fewer than 400,000 clones, about nine tenths recorded once. The sequencing sample was made of PBMCs or T cells enriched from blood (not recorded which). The receptors here all came from a woman aged 18-29 years who had recovered from COVID-19.

The J gene is TRBJ2-3, the V gene TRBV28; perhaps TRBD2 as D (5 bases). V shed 7 bases and J shed 4 bases, with 24 bases lying between them. The germline V gene encodes CDR1 MDHEN and CDR2 SYDVKM. CDR3 size: 17 residues. CDR3 in amino acids: CASIPWGLLGGSDTQYF. The CDR3, as DNA: TGTGCCAGCATCCCTTGGGGTCTATTAGGCGGGTCAGATACGCAGTATTTT.

The chain combines TRBV30 with TRBJ1-5, with 9 bases lining up with TRBD1. The germline V gene has CDR1 GTSNPN and CDR2 SVGIG (reference sequence). The trim removed 0 bases at V and 6 bases at J, leaving 6 bases unmatched. The CDR3 totals 15 residues. Here the CDR3 reads CAWSVPGQGVQPQHF. CDR3 DNA sequence: TGTGCCTGGAGTGTGCCGGGACAGGGAGTTCAGCCCCAGCATTTT.

The chain couples TRBV5-4 to TRBJ2-3, with TRBD2 matching over 12 bases. Trimming removed 5 bases from V and 1 base from J; junction bases left unmatched: 2. Germline V CDR1 and CDR2: SGHNT, YYREEE (reference sequence). The CDR3 contains 15 residues. CDR3: CASSLAGGGTDTQYF. The CDR3 bases are TGTGCCAGCAGTCTAGCGGGGGGGGGCACAGATACGCAGTATTTT. Drawing the rest from reference TRBV5-4 and TRBJ2-3, the complete variable domain is ETGVTQSPTHLIKTRGQQVTLRCSSQSGHNTVSWYQQALGQGPQFIFQYYREEENGRGNFPPRFSGLQFPNYSSELNVNALELDDSALYLCASSLAGGGTDTQYFGPGTRLTVL.

This clone was found once. The gene calls are TRBV3-1 (or the pseudogene TRBV3-2) and TRBJ1-1; D unclear. Germline V lookup: CDR1 LGHDT, CDR2 YNNKEL (reference sequence). CDR3 length: 14 amino acids. Trimming left V 2 bases short and J 1 base short, with 8 bases between. Here the CDR3 DNA reads TGTGCCAGCAGCCAACAGAACAAGAACACTGAAGCTTTCTTT. Amino acids: CASSQQNKNTEAFF.

This clone was counted a single time. J is TRBJ2-2 and V is TRBV19, with D possibly matching TRBD2 (5 bases). The CDR3 is made up of 16 amino acids. V was pared by 5 bases and J by 6 bases, with 19 bases between. The V gene's germline CDR1 is LNHDA and CDR2 SQIVND (reference sequence). The CDR3 DNA reads TGTGCCAGTAGTTCCCCTAGGAGGATGGATCCCGGGGAGCTGTTTTTT. Translating gives CASSSPRRMDPGELFF.

This rearrangement joins TRBV24-1 to TRBJ2-2; no definite D call. The V gene's germline CDR1 is KGHDR and CDR2 SFDVKD. CDR3 size: 12 residues. V was shortened by 3 bases and J by 6 bases, with 4 bases between the two germline ends. The CDR3 DNA sequence: TGTGCCACCAGTGATGTATCCGGGGAGCTGTTTTTT. Its protein product is CATSDVSGELFF.

The rearrangement joins TRBV3-1 (or the pseudogene TRBV3-2) to TRBJ1-4, with D hard to call. V dropped 5 bases and J dropped 10 bases, with 17 bases sitting between them. The CDR3 is 14 amino acids. CDR1 is LGHDT and CDR2 is YNNKEL in the germline V gene (reference sequence). The CDR3 DNA is TGTGCCAGCAGCTCGGCCCCAGCAGGTGGAAAACTGTTTTTT. It encodes CASSSAPAGGKLFF.

The gene calls are TRBV4-2 and TRBJ1-1; perhaps TRBD1 as D (5 bases). The V end was cut by 1 base, the J end by 1 base, with 10 bases between. This CDR3 comprises 15 residues. Germline V gene lookup returns CDR1 LGHNA and CDR2 YNFKEQ. The DNA of the CDR3 is TGTGCCAGCAGCCAAGTAGACAGAGAGAACACTGAAGCTTTCTTT. This encodes CASSQVDRENTEAFF.

This chain links TRBV7-6 with TRBJ1-5; 9 nucleotides line up with TRBD1. Germline CDR1 reads SGHVS; CDR2 reads FNYEAQ. There are 16 residues in the CDR3. J was trimmed by 7 bases and V by 5 bases; bases with no gene match: 12. CDR3 DNA: TGTGCCAGCAGCCCTAGCTTGGACAGGGGAGGGCAGCCCCAGCATTTT. Its translation is CASSPSLDRGGQPQHF.

This clone was counted once. CDR3 sequence reads: CASSQDAGLNGYTF. The CDR3, as DNA: TGCGCCAGCAGCCAAGACGCGGGTTTAAATGGCTACACCTTC. The chain has TRBV4-3 and TRBJ1-2; D gene ambiguous. V dropped 0 bases and J dropped 6 bases, with 11 bases sitting between them. This CDR3 is built from 14 residues. In germline, CDR1 is LGHNA, CDR2 YSLEER.

V is TRBV7-9 and J is TRBJ1-2; D might be TRBD1 (6 bases). Trimming removed 0 bases at V and 4 bases at J, with 12 bases between. This CDR3 comprises 15 residues. Looked up from germline, CDR1 is SEHNR and CDR2 is FQNEAQ (reference sequence). For the CDR3, the DNA is TGTGCCAGCAGCTTAGCGGGGGCTTCTAGCTATGGCTACACCTTC. It specifies CASSLAGASSYGYTF.

The table lists this clone with a count of one. The chain joins TRBV2 to TRBJ1-4; no firm D call. CDR1 is SNHLY and CDR2 is FYNNEI in the germline V gene. Trimming removed 4 bases from V and 5 bases from J, with 14 bases in between. The CDR3 sequence is 15 residues long. CDR3 coding DNA: TGTGCCAGCAGTGTCAGGCGAGTGTCGAATGAAAAACTGTTTTTT. It codes for CASSVRRVSNEKLFF.

This clone was seen only once. The chain employs TRBV4-3 and TRBJ1-5; no clear D. The germline gives CDR1 LGHNA, CDR2 YSLEER. With 0 bases removed from V and 1 base from J, the gap between germline ends came to 10 bases. CDR3 length: 16 amino acids. Written as DNA, the CDR3 is TGCGCCAGCAGCCAAGATCTGACTGGGAGCAATCAGCCCCAGCATTTT. This encodes CASSQDLTGSNQPQHF.

The chain links TRBV5-8 to TRBJ1-6; TRBD1 is a possible D gene (6 bases). Per germline, CDR1 SGHTS and CDR2 YDEGEE. This CDR3 has 15 amino acids. V lost 0 bases, J lost 10 bases, and 14 bases lay in between. CDR3 sequence: CASSLVQGSRSPLHF. CDR3 DNA: TGTGCCAGCAGCTTGGTGCAGGGGAGCCGGTCACCCCTCCACTTT.

V gene TRBV6-2 or TRBV6-3 combines with J gene TRBJ1-2; D unresolved. CDR3 size: 12 residues. The germline V gene encodes CDR1 MNHEY and CDR2 SVGEGT. V lost 6 bases and J 4 bases, leaving 9 bases between the germline ends. The CDR3 loop is CASSERSYGYTF. The CDR3 region has the DNA TGTGCCAGCAGCGAAAGGAGCTATGGCTACACCTTC.

This chain joins TRBV5-1 and TRBJ1-2; TRBD1 agrees at 12 bases. Losses at the gene ends were 5 bases for V and 8 bases for J; bases not matched to a gene: 7. This CDR3 has 14 residues. Germline CDR1 and CDR2: SGHRS and YFSETQ. CDR3 nucleotide sequence: TGCGCCAGCAGAACCGGGACAGGGGGCGGCGGCTACACCTTC. Protein product: CASRTGTGGGGYTF.

The chain has TRBV4-1 and TRBJ1-5; no definite D call. Germline V gene lookup returns CDR1 MGHRA and CDR2 YSYEKL. V was cut by 0 bases and J by 6 bases, with 15 bases left in between. The CDR3 covers 16 residues. CDR3 sequence (DNA): TGCGCCAGCAGCCAAGATCTAGGGAGGGAGGCTCAGCCCCAGCATTTT. Encoded protein: CASSQDLGREAQPQHF.

This chain joins TRBV28 and TRBJ1-6; possibly TRBD1 for D (5 bases). Trimming took 6 bases from V and 1 from J, leaving 10 bases between them. The CDR3 is 15 residues long. CDR1 MDHEN and CDR2 SYDVKM come from the germline V gene. This CDR3 is CASREDSSYNSPLHF. CDR3 DNA sequence: TGTGCCAGCAGAGAAGACAGTTCCTATAATTCACCCCTCCACTTT. Drawing the rest from reference TRBV28 and TRBJ1-6, the complete variable domain is DVKVTQSSRYLVKRTGEKVFLECVQDMDHENMFWYRQDPGLGLRLIYFSYDVKMKEKGDIPEGYSVSREKKERFSLILESASTNQTSMYLCASREDSSYNSPLHFGNGTRLTVT.

The rearrangement joins TRBV9 to TRBJ2-1, with TRBD2 identical over 11 bases. Trimming at V came to 4 bases and at J to 10 bases, leaving 4 bases not matched to a gene. Germline-derived CDR1 and CDR2 are SGDLS and YYNGEE. This CDR3 comprises 13 residues. The CDR3 DNA sequence: TGTGCCAGCAGCTTCCGACTAGCGGGAGAGCAGTTCTTC. It encodes CASSFRLAGEQFF.

This clone was counted a single time. The chain joins TRBV9 to TRBJ2-7, with a weak D call TRBD2 (6 bases). V lost 3 bases to trimming and J lost 2 bases, with 12 bases between them. Per the germline V gene, CDR1 is SGDLS and CDR2 is YYNGEE. This CDR3 has 14 residues. CDR3: CASSGGTDPYEQYF. The CDR3 bases are TGTGCCAGCAGCGGCGGGACCGACCCCTACGAGCAGTACTTC.

The CDR3 DNA sequence: TGCAGCGTAGATGGACTAGCGGGGGCCCCAGATACGCAGTATTTT. This codes for CSVDGLAGAPDTQYF. The chain has TRBV29-1 and TRBJ2-3, with 13 bases fitting TRBD2. The CDR3 length is 15 residues. The junction had 7 bases not matched to a gene; V was cut back by 6 bases and J by 4 bases. Germline V lookup: CDR1 SQVTM, CDR2 ANQGSEA.

This clone occurred a few times. The rearrangement uses TRBV5-6 and TRBJ1-2; 12 positions match TRBD1. This CDR3 contains 18 residues. Trimming took 3 bases from V and 5 from J; bases not matched to a gene: 14. The V gene's germline CDR1 is SGHDT and CDR2 YYEEEE. The CDR3 spells CASSSPPGQGASLYGYTF. Written as DNA, the CDR3 is TGTGCCAGCAGCTCCCCACCGGGACAGGGGGCGAGTCTATATGGCTACACCTTC.

About this clone itself: Germline is not matched at one junction end, which may reflect a read error. The chain links TRBV20-1 to TRBJ2-5, with 10 positions matching TRBD1. The CDR3 consists of 11 residues. Germline values: CDR1 DFQATT, CDR2 SNEGSKA (reference sequence). The CDR3: CSAGQGGSVDF. In DNA form, the CDR3 reads TGCAGTGCTGGACAGGGGGGCTCTGTGGACTTC.

This chain connects TRBV5-1 to TRBJ2-3, with D perhaps matching TRBD2 (5 bases). CDR3 length equals 16 residues. V lost 4 bases and J lost 6, with 21 bases in between. Germline V gives CDR1 SGHRS, CDR2 YFSETQ. The CDR3 is CASSLRSGASRDTQYF. Here the CDR3 DNA reads TGCGCCAGCAGCCTGCGGAGCGGAGCTAGCAGGGATACGCAGTATTTT.

In its sample, this clone was seen once. The V gene is TRBV2, the J gene TRBJ1-2; no firm D call. CDR3 length: 13 amino acids. Germline CDR1 SNHLY, CDR2 FYNNEI. V was trimmed by 6 bases and J by 4 bases, leaving 12 bases between them. CDR3 loop: CASRREGPYGYTF. The CDR3 DNA is TGTGCCAGCAGGAGGGAGGGCCCCTATGGCTACACCTTC.

The CDR3, as DNA: TGTGCCAGCAGCGTAGCGGGATTAAATAATTCACCCCTCCACTTT. This sequence encodes CASSVAGLNNSPLHF. V usage is TRBV9 and J usage is TRBJ1-6; D is unclear. Germline V gene lookup returns CDR1 SGDLS and CDR2 YYNGEE. The V gene lost 0 bases and the J gene lost 5 bases, with 9 bases spanning the gap. The CDR3 has 15 residues.

The J gene is TRBJ2-7, the V gene TRBV6-5; TRBD1 matches 7 bases. CDR1 is MNHEY, CDR2 SVGAGI, per germline. V dropped 6 bases and J dropped 7; count of bases not matched to a gene: 12. The CDR3 runs 14 residues. Here the CDR3 reads CASRAGTVFLEQYF. The DNA of the CDR3 is TGTGCCAGCAGGGCCGGGACAGTATTTTTAGAGCAGTACTTC.

This chain links TRBV9 with TRBJ1-4; D is uncertain. Germline CDR1 and CDR2: SGDLS and YYNGEE. The V gene lost 3 bases and the J gene lost 4 bases, with 16 bases spanning the gap. CDR3 length: 16 amino acids. CDR3 DNA sequence: TGTGCCAGCAGCGGAGGCCCGAGGGTGGATAATGAAAAACTGTTTTTT. Amino acids: CASSGGPRVDNEKLFF.